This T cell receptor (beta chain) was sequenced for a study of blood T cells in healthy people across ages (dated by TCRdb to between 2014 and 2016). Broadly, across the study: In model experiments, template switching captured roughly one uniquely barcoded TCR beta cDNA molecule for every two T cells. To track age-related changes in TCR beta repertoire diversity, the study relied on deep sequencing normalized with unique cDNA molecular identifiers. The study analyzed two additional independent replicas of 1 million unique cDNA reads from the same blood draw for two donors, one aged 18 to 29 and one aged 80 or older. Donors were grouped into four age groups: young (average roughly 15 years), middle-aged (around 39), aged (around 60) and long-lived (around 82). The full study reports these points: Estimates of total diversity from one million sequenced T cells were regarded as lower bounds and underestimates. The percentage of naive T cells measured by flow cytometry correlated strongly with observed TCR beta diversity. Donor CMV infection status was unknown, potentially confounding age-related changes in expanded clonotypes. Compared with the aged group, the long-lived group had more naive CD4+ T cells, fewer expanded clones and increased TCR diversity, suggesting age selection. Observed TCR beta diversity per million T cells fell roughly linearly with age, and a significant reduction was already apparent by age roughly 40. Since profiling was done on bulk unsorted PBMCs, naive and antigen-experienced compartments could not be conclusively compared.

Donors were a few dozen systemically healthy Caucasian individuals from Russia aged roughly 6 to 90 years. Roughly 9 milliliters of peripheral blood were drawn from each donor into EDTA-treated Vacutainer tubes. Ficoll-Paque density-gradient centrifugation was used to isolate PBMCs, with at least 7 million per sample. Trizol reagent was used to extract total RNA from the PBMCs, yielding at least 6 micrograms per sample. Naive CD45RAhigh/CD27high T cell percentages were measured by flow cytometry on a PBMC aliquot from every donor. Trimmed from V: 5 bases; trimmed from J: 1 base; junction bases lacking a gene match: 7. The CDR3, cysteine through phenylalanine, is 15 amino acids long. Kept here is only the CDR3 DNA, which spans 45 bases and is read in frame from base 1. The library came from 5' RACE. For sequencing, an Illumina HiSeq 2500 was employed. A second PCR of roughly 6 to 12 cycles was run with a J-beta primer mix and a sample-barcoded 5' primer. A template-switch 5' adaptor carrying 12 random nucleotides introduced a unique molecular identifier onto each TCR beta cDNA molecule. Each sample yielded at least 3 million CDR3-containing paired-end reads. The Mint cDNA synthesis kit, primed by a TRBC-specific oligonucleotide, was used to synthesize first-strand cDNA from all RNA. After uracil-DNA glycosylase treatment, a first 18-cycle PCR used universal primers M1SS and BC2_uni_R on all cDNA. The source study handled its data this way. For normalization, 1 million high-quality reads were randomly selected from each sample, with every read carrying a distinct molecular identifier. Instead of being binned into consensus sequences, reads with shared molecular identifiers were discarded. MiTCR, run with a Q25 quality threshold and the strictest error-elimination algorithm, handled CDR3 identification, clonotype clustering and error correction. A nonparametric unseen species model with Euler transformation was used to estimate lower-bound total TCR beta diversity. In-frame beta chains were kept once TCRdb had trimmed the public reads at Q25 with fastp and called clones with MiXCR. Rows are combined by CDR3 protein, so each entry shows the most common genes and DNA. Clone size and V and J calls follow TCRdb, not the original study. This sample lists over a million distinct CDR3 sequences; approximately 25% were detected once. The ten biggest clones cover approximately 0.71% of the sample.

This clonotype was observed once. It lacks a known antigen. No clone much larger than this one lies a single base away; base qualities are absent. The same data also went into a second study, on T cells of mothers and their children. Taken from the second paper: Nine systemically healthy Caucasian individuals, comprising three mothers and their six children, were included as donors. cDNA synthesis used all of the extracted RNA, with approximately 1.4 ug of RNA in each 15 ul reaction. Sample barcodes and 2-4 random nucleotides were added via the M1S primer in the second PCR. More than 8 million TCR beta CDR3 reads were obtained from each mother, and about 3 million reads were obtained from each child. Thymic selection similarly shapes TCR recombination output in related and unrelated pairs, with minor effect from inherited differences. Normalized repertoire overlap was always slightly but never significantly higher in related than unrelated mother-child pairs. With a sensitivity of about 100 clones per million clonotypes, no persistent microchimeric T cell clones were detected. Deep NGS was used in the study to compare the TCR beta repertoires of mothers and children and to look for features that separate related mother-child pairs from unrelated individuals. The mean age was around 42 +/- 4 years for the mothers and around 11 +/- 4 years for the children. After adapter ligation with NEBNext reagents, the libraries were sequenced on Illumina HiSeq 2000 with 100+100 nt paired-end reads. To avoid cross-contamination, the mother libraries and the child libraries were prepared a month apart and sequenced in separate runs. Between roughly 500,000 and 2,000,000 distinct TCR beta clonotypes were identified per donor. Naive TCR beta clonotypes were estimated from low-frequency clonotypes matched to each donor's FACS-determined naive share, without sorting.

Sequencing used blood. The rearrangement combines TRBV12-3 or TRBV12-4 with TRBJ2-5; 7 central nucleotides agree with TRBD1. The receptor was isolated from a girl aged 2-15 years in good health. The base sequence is TGTGCCAGCAGTCGACAGAGGGGGCTCCAAGAGACCCAGTACTTC. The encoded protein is CASSRQRGLQETQYF.